The source of this T cell receptor (beta chain) is a study of prognosis after radiotherapy for stage I lung cancer. Two rounds of multiplex PCR amplified TCR beta CDR3 from genomic DNA. With primers specific to each TRBV and TRBJ gene, the first-round PCR was performed. Via MiXCR, TCRdb re-called the multiplex PCR reads, giving one row per CDR3 protein. Of more than 25,000 distinct CDR3 sequences detected, around 30% appear once; the ten largest clones hold around a third. The CDR3 totals 15 residues. V was pared by 7 bases and J by 7 bases, with 12 bases of the junction left unmatched. This chain joins TRBV12-3 or TRBV12-4 and TRBJ2-7; 11 bases agree with TRBD2. The TCR was taken from a donor older than 45 with non-small cell lung cancer. The sample consisted of PBMCs, taken before or after stereotactic body radiation therapy (not recorded which). The DNA of the CDR3 is TGTGCCAGCACCCCAGGGACTAGCGGCCGAGGGGAGCAGTACTTC. The encoded protein is CASTPGTSGRGEQYF.